The 27 T cell receptor beta chains below all came from one sample that was sequenced in a study of PD-L1 blockade in urothelial cancer. Clones were sequenced by immunoSEQ multiplex PCR, and TCRdb holds only the in-frame ones, with some missing. Here the sample spans 95,000 to 130,000 clones, about 89% being singletons. Time point indicated: peripheral blood 6 weeks after treatment start. The sample consisted of PBMCs, taken around atezolizumab (anti-PD-L1) treatment. The receptors derive from a man aged 60-69 years with urothelial cancer.

The J gene is TRBJ2-5, the V gene TRBV5-1; 7 nucleotides agree with TRBD1. The J segment lost 7 bases and the V segment lost 4 bases, leaving 7 bases of the junction unmatched. Germline assignment: CDR1 SGHRS and CDR2 YFSETQ. There are 13 residues in the CDR3. The CDR3 protein is CASSDDRVGTQYF. CDR3 bases: TGCGCCAGCAGCGACGACAGGGTCGGGACCCAGTACTTC.

The CDR3 bases are TGTGCCAGCAGTTTAGGTCCCCTAAAAGGGGAGCTGTTTTTT. Its protein product is CASSLGPLKGELFF. V is TRBV28 and J is TRBJ2-2; D remains ambiguous. This CDR3 has 14 residues. In germline, CDR1 is MDHEN, CDR2 SYDVKM. Trimming left V 2 bases short and J 8 bases short, with 12 bases between.

This chain joins TRBV5-6 and TRBJ2-3; 8 bases agree with TRBD1. Unmatched junction bases numbered 6, after V lost 4 bases and J lost 2 bases. Germline V gene sequence: CDR1 SGHDT, CDR2 YYEEEE. The CDR3 has 15 residues. This CDR3 reads CASSLIQGATDTQYF. The CDR3 region has the DNA TGTGCCAGCAGCCTTATCCAGGGGGCCACAGATACGCAGTATTTT.

The J gene is TRBJ2-5, the V gene TRBV5-6, with D possibly matching TRBD2 (6 bases). Germline V gene lookup returns CDR1 SGHDT and CDR2 YYEEEE. The CDR3 loop spans 13 amino acids. V was cut by 6 bases and J by 1 base, with 10 bases left in between. The CDR3 reads CASIRRGQETQYF. CDR3 in DNA: TGTGCCAGCATCAGGCGGGGCCAAGAGACCCAGTACTTC.

This clone was picked up one time. V usage is TRBV7-9 and J usage is TRBJ2-2, with D perhaps TRBD1 (7 bases). The CDR3 loop spans 15 amino acids. V dropped 0 bases and J dropped 5 bases, with 10 bases sitting between them. Germline CDR1 SEHNR, CDR2 FQNEAQ (reference sequence). CDR3 sequence reads: CASSLARDRTGELFF. CDR3 DNA sequence: TGTGCCAGCAGCTTAGCGCGGGACAGAACCGGGGAGCTGTTTTTT. The variable domain in full, with the rest retrieved from reference TRBV7-9 and TRBJ2-2, is DTGVSQNPRHKITKRGQNVTFRCDPISEHNRLYWYRQTLGQGPEFLTYFQNEAQLEKSRLLSDRFSAERPKGSFSTLEIQRTEQGDSAMYLCASSLARDRTGELFFGEGSRLTVL.

V gene TRBV18 combines with J gene TRBJ2-6, with D possibly matching TRBD1 (6 bases). This CDR3 contains 16 residues. Germline V gives CDR1 KGHSH, CDR2 LQKENI. The V gene lost 8 bases and the J gene lost 0 bases, with 14 bases spanning the gap. CDR3 bases: TGTGCCAGCACAGGGTTAATCAGCTCTGGGGCCAACGTCCTGACTTTC. Translating gives CASTGLISSGANVLTF.

This clone came up once. This chain uses TRBV19 with TRBJ2-7; 12 bases map to TRBD1. Trimming removed 6 bases from V and 5 bases from J; junction bases left unmatched: 5. CDR1 LNHDA and CDR2 SQIVND come from the germline V gene (reference sequence). The CDR3 runs to 14 residues. CDR3 nucleotide sequence: TGTGCCAGTAGATCCGGGACAGGGGGCCACGAGCAGTACTTC. Translation gives CASRSGTGGHEQYF.

This clone turned up a few times. The gene calls are TRBV29-1 and TRBJ2-3; TRBD2 matches 9 bases. CDR3 length: 14 residues. CDR1 and CDR2 from the germline V gene are SQVTM and ANQGSEA. Germline trimming cut 6 bases from V and 6 bases from J; bases unmatched to any gene: 10. The CDR3, as DNA: TGCAGCGTGACACCGGGACTAGCATCCGATACGCAGTATTTT. Its translation: CSVTPGLASDTQYF.

This clone was counted between two and nine times. The CDR3 spells CASAPGLAGRDTQYF. In nucleotides, the CDR3 is TGTGCCAGCGCTCCGGGACTAGCGGGGAGAGATACGCAGTATTTT. The V call is TRBV6-1, the J call TRBJ2-3; 13 bases line up with TRBD2. There are 15 residues in the CDR3. Germline V CDR1 and CDR2: MNHNS, SASEGT. With 8 bases clipped from V and 5 bases from J, the junction kept 7 bases outside the gene matches.

This clone appeared once. The chain is built from TRBV25-1 and TRBJ1-1; possible D gene TRBD1, 6 bases. Trimming removed 6 bases from V and 1 base from J, with 18 bases in between. The CDR3 has 16 amino acids. The germline V gene encodes CDR1 MGHDK and CDR2 SYGVNS. CDR3 region: CASSPIQGRGNTEAFF. The CDR3 DNA reads TGTGCCAGCAGCCCCATACAGGGCCGGGGGAACACTGAAGCTTTCTTT.

The chain uses TRBV28 and TRBJ2-2; the match to TRBD2 covers 12 bases. This CDR3 is built from 18 residues. Germline V CDR1 and CDR2: MDHEN, SYDVKM. The ends lost 7 bases at V and 6 bases at J; junction bases unmatched: 15. The CDR3 spells CASTPASGRAVVAGELFF. As DNA, the CDR3 is TGTGCCAGCACCCCGGCTAGCGGGAGGGCCGTTGTTGCCGGGGAGCTGTTTTTT.

This clone was detected a few times. The gene calls are TRBV6-1 and TRBJ1-1; D is uncertain. V lost 6 bases, J lost 1 base, and 12 bases lay in between. The germline CDR1 and CDR2 sequences are MNHNS and SASEGT. The CDR3 runs 14 residues. The CDR3 DNA is TGTGCCAGCAGGTCCGGGAGTTGGAACACTGAAGCTTTCTTT. Translated: CASRSGSWNTEAFF.

About this clone: Other DNA sequences in this specimen translate into the identical CDR3. V and J are TRBV19 and TRBJ2-5; 8 bases map to TRBD1. Germline CDR1 LNHDA, CDR2 SQIVND (reference sequence). The V and J ends lost 3 bases and 2 bases, in that order; junction bases with no gene match: 2. The CDR3 is 14 residues long. This CDR3 reads CASSIGQGQETQYF. In DNA form, the CDR3 reads TGTGCCAGTAGTATCGGACAGGGTCAAGAGACCCAGTACTTC.

The rearrangement joins TRBV7-8 to TRBJ1-4; TRBD1 agrees at 7 bases. After removal of 5 bases from V and 4 bases from J, the junction contained 4 bases not matched to a gene. The CDR3 contains 14 residues. Germline assignment: CDR1 SGHVS and CDR2 FQNEAQ. CDR3 in amino acids: CASSLGQINEKLFF. CDR3 DNA: TGTGCCAGCAGCCTGGGACAGATTAATGAAAAACTGTTTTTT.

The genes are TRBV18 and TRBJ2-2; the match to TRBD2 covers 8 bases. This CDR3 contains 17 residues. After removal of 6 bases from V and 3 bases from J, the junction contained 12 bases not matched to a gene. CDR1 KGHSH and CDR2 LQKENI come from the germline V gene. The CDR3: CASSSGGVLSDTGELFF. CDR3 coding DNA: TGTGCCAGCTCGTCCGGGGGGGTTCTTTCGGACACCGGGGAGCTGTTTTTT.

The chain has TRBV29-1 and TRBJ2-7, with D unresolved. The CDR3 consists of 13 residues. V was clipped by 1 base and J by 3 bases, with 10 bases between them. Germline CDR1 reads SQVTM; CDR2 reads ANQGSEA. CDR3 residues: CSVEVPVGYEQYF. Here the CDR3 DNA reads TGCAGCGTTGAAGTTCCAGTTGGCTACGAGCAGTACTTC.

J is TRBJ2-1 and V is TRBV6-6; D is unresolved. Germline assignment: CDR1 MNHNY and CDR2 SVGAGI (reference sequence). Trimming removed 2 bases from V and 4 bases from J, with 3 bases in between. The CDR3 spans 12 residues. This CDR3 is CASSYPYNEQFF. As DNA, the CDR3 is TGTGCCAGCAGTTACCCGTACAATGAGCAGTTCTTC.

The table lists this clone with a count of one. J is TRBJ2-7 and V is TRBV10-3; 10 bases match TRBD2. This CDR3 is 17 amino acids long. The V and J ends lost 11 bases and 3 bases, in that order; junction bases with no gene match: 19. Germline V gene sequence: CDR1 ENHRY, CDR2 SYGVKD. The CDR3 DNA follows: TGTGCCTCTTTCCCTGGGAGCGGGGGGGCCCAGGACTACGAGCAGTACTTC. This gives the protein CASFPGSGGAQDYEQYF.

The rearrangement uses TRBV6-5 and TRBJ2-4; 8 bases are shared with TRBD2. The trim removed 7 bases at V and 7 bases at J, leaving 0 bases unmatched. CDR3 size: 11 residues. CDR1 MNHEY and CDR2 SVGAGI come from the germline V gene. The CDR3 DNA follows: TGTGCCAGCACGGGGGGGAACATTCAGTACTTC. Its protein product is CASTGGNIQYF.

This clone is a singleton in its sample. This sequence joins TRBV6-1 and TRBJ2-7; 7 bases agree with TRBD1. The CDR3 runs to 15 residues. Trimming at V came to 5 bases and at J to 2 bases, leaving 9 bases not matched to a gene. CDR1 is MNHNS, CDR2 SASEGT, per germline. Here the CDR3 reads CASSQRTGAPYEQYF. CDR3 bases: TGTGCCAGCAGTCAAAGGACAGGTGCCCCCTACGAGCAGTACTTC.

V gene TRBV5-1 combines with J gene TRBJ1-2, with D unclear. V dropped 4 bases and J dropped 3 bases, with 25 bases sitting between them. Germline loops: CDR1 SGHRS, CDR2 YFSETQ. The CDR3 is 18 amino acids. CDR3 nucleotides: TGCGCCAGCAGCCGCGGCACTCGGGGAGAACCCCGTTACTATGGCTACACCTTC. It codes for CASSRGTRGEPRYYGYTF.

The rearrangement uses TRBV6-1 and TRBJ2-3, with a possible D match to TRBD2 (6 bases). Germline lookup yields CDR1 MNHNS and CDR2 SASEGT. The CDR3 loop spans 15 amino acids. Trimming pared 10 bases from V and 0 bases from J, leaving 17 bases between. The CDR3 coding sequence is TGTGCCATCCTGAGTAGCGGCTCAAGCACAGATACGCAGTATTTT. It translates to CAILSSGSSTDTQYF.

In its sample, this clone was seen a few times. This rearrangement joins TRBV30 to TRBJ2-1; D might be TRBD2 (5 bases). The V and J ends lost 2 bases and 4 bases respectively, with 15 bases between them. From germline, CDR1 is GTSNPN and CDR2 SVGIG (reference sequence). This CDR3 region has 15 residues. CDR3 region: CAWSSLGAAYNEQFF. The CDR3 DNA follows: TGTGCCTGGAGTTCGTTGGGAGCGGCTTACAATGAGCAGTTCTTC. Full variable domain (outside the CDR3, taken from reference TRBV30 and TRBJ2-1): SQTIHQWPATLVQPVGSPLSLECTVEGTSNPNLYWYRQAAGRGLQLLFYSVGIGQISSEVPQNLSASRPQDRQFILSSKKLLLSDSGFYLCAWSSLGAAYNEQFFGPGTRLTVL.

The chain joins TRBV4-2 to TRBJ2-5; a possible D gene is TRBD1 (5 bases). V gave up 0 bases and J gave up 0 bases, with 14 bases separating them. Per germline, CDR1 LGHNA and CDR2 YNFKEQ. This CDR3 has 17 residues. The CDR3 spells CASSQDGWGRYQETQYF. The CDR3 nucleotides are TGTGCCAGCAGCCAAGATGGATGGGGCAGGTACCAAGAGACCCAGTACTTC.

The chain carries TRBV5-1 and TRBJ2-1; possible D gene TRBD1, 6 bases. Germline values: CDR1 SGHRS, CDR2 YFSETQ. V gave up 1 base and J gave up 0 bases, with 14 bases separating them. This CDR3 region has 17 residues. The chain's CDR3 is CASSLRRQASSYNEQFF. DNA for the CDR3: TGCGCCAGCAGCTTGCGCAGACAGGCGAGCTCCTACAATGAGCAGTTCTTC.

V is TRBV9 and J is TRBJ2-1, with a weak D call TRBD2 (6 bases). V was shortened by 0 bases and J by 7 bases, with 11 bases between the two germline ends. Germline values: CDR1 SGDLS, CDR2 YYNGEE. The CDR3 has 14 amino acids. The CDR3 coding sequence is TGTGCCAGCAGCGTAGGCACCGGGGGAAATGAGCAGTTCTTC. It encodes CASSVGTGGNEQFF.

The V and J genes are TRBV7-3 and TRBJ2-3; D may be TRBD2 (6 bases). The CDR3 spans 15 residues. Trimming removed 5 bases at V and 0 bases at J, with 12 bases between. CDR1 and CDR2 (germline): SGHTA, FQGTGA. The CDR3 here is CASSPIAASTDTQYF. As DNA, the CDR3 is TGTGCCAGCAGCCCTATAGCGGCTAGCACAGATACGCAGTATTTT.